This T cell receptor (beta chain) was identified during a study of radiation and T cells in renal cell carcinoma. Documented time point: blood 2 weeks post-SBRT. Treatment reported: 15 Gy SBRT to primary tumor, nephrectomy 4 weeks later. Assay used: immunoSEQ multiplex PCR; TCRdb lists only in-frame clones, some missing. Among 150,000 to 190,000 clones listed, approximately 90% were seen once. This TCR came from a woman aged 45-65 years with renal cell carcinoma. This specimen was blood, taken from a patient whose treatment included radiotherapy and nephrectomy.

The CDR3 loop reads CASSLGPAGGYYGYTF. The CDR3 DNA reads TGTGCCAGCAGCTTAGGGCCTGCAGGGGGCTACTATGGCTACACCTTC. V is TRBV7-3 and J is TRBJ1-2; 8 bases align to TRBD1. Unmatched junction bases numbered 8, after V lost 2 bases and J lost 3 bases. CDR3 length equals 16 residues. Per the germline V gene, CDR1 is SGHTA and CDR2 is FQGTGA. The entire variable domain, with the rest obtained from reference TRBV7-3 and TRBJ1-2, is as follows: GAGVSQTPSNKVTEKGKYVELRCDPISGHTALYWYRQSLGQGPEFLIYFQGTGAADDSGLPNDRFFAVRPEGSVSTLKIQRTERGDSAVYLCASSLGPAGGYYGYTFGSGTRLTVV.